The present entry profiles one T cell receptor beta chain with its context. No antigen is known for it. TCR beta VDJ combinations and CDR3 sequences were profiled from genomic DNA. MiXCR, applied by TCRdb to the reads, yields one record per CDR3 protein. The sample has 400,000 to 450,000 distinct CDR3 sequences, about two thirds seen once. The record originates from a study of CD8+CD57+ T cells in acquired aplastic anemia. Turning to the study itself: Each DNA sample taken from sorted CD4+ and CD8+ cells came to approximately 3 ug on average. Reads per healthy sample averaged around 10 million (CD4+) and 11.0 million (CD8+).

Germline V lookup: CDR1 GTSNPN, CDR2 SVGIG (reference sequence). V shed 1 base, J shed 5 bases, and the junction held 7 bases outside the gene matches. The CDR3 covers 14 residues. Study findings and constraints: The same twenty-nine CD8+ CDR3 sequences occurred in patients and in controls.

The sample taken for sequencing was sorted CD4+, CD8+, or CD8+CD57+ T cells (not recorded which) from PBMCs. This chain links TRBV30 with TRBJ1-2; 7 nucleotides match TRBD1. The TCR comes from a human donor in good health, serving as a control. The CDR3 region has the DNA TGTGCCTGGAGTGGTAGCGGACAGGATTATGGCTACACCTTC. Translated: CAWSGSGQDYGYTF.